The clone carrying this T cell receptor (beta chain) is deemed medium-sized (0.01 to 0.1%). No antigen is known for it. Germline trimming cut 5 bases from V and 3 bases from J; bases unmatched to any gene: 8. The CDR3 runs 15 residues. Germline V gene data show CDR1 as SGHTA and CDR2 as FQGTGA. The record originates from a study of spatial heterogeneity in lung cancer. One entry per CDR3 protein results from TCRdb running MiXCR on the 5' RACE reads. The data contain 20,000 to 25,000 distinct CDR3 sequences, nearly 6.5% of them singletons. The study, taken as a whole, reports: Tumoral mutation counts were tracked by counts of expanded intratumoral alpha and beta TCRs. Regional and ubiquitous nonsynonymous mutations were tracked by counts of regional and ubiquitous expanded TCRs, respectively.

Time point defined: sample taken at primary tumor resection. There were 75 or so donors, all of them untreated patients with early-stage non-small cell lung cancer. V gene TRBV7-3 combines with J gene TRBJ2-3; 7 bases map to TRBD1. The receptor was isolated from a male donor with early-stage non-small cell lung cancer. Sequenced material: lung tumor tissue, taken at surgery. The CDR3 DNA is TGTGCCAGCAGCCCACAGGGGATCGCAACAGATACGCAGTATTTT. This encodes CASSPQGIATDTQYF.